The 27 T cell receptor beta chains below all came from one sample that was sequenced in a study of neoadjuvant nivolumab and ipilimumab in lung cancer. Assay used: immunoSEQ multiplex PCR; TCRdb lists only in-frame clones, some missing. This table holds some 31,000 clones, under 95% found once. This material consisted of peripheral blood, taken after neoadjuvant nivolumab, alone or with ipilimumab, at or shortly before surgery. These receptors were obtained from an adult with non-small cell lung cancer.

CDR3 DNA sequence: TGCGCCAGCAGCTTGGCAGGGGGACAGTCGATATCCGAGCAGTACTTC. It translates to CASSLAGGQSISEQYF. The chain combines TRBV5-1 with TRBJ2-7; 7 nucleotides agree with TRBD1. V shed 0 bases and J 6 bases; nucleotides not matched to a gene: 12. Germline loops: CDR1 SGHRS, CDR2 YFSETQ. The CDR3 is 16 amino acids.

Only a few counts were recorded for this clone. V usage is TRBV28 and J usage is TRBJ1-4, with D possibly matching TRBD1 (6 bases). CDR1 MDHEN and CDR2 SYDVKM come from the germline V gene. V lost 6 bases to trimming and J lost 8 bases, with 28 bases between them. The CDR3 runs 18 residues. CDR3 DNA sequence: TGTGCCAGCAGAGGTAACCAGGGGAAAGGGGAAGTATTAGAAAAACTGTTTTTT. Residues: CASRGNQGKGEVLEKLFF.

V usage is TRBV4-1 and J usage is TRBJ2-3; tentatively, D is TRBD2 (5 bases). Trimming stripped 1 base from V and 4 bases from J, with 9 bases between. Germline-derived CDR1 and CDR2 are MGHRA and YSYEKL. This CDR3 is built from 14 residues. CDR3 residues: CASSQVPRADTQYF. CDR3 DNA sequence: TGCGCCAGCAGCCAAGTCCCGCGGGCAGATACGCAGTATTTT.

J is TRBJ1-5 and V is TRBV18; no firm D call. The CDR3 runs 14 residues. Trimming pared 2 bases from V and 7 bases from J, leaving 12 bases between. Germline CDR1 reads KGHSH; CDR2 reads LQKENI. CDR3 amino acids: CASSPVRSGQPQHF. DNA of the CDR3: TGTGCCAGCTCACCAGTTCGGTCAGGACAGCCCCAGCATTTT.

The chain links TRBV10-3 to TRBJ2-6, with unresolved D. The CDR3 length is 15 residues. V lost 1 base to trimming and J lost 0 bases, with 4 bases between them. CDR1 and CDR2 (germline): ENHRY, SYGVKD. CDR3 loop: CAISEYSSGANVLTF. In nucleotides, the CDR3 is TGTGCCATCAGTGAGTACAGCTCTGGGGCCAACGTCCTGACTTTC.

The V and J genes are TRBV18 and TRBJ1-1; D is unclear. The CDR3 runs to 13 residues. Trimming took off 0 bases at V and 6 bases at J, with 8 bases between the two ends. Germline V CDR1 and CDR2: KGHSH, LQKENI. Here the CDR3 reads CASSPPNRAEAFF. The CDR3 DNA follows: TGTGCCAGCTCACCACCGAATCGGGCTGAAGCTTTCTTT.

The V and J genes are TRBV29-1 and TRBJ2-7, with TRBD1 as a possible D gene (6 bases). The ends were cut back, 6 bases at V and 5 bases at J, with 23 bases in the middle. The CDR3 sequence is 15 residues long. Germline V CDR1 and CDR2: SQVTM, ANQGSEA. For the CDR3, the DNA is TGCAGCGTGGTACAGGGAATGGGTGGGCTAGACGAGCAGTACTTC. Amino acids: CSVVQGMGGLDEQYF.

This sequence joins TRBV19 and TRBJ1-2, with unresolved D. This CDR3 has 11 amino acids. Germline V gene sequence: CDR1 LNHDA, CDR2 SQIVND (reference sequence). With 9 bases removed from V and 6 bases from J, the gap between germline ends came to 11 bases. The CDR3 DNA sequence: TGTGCCAGCTCGACTGGGCATGGCTACACCTTC. It yields the protein CASSTGHGYTF.

This clone was counted between two and nine times. The J gene is TRBJ2-5, the V gene TRBV5-5, with D maybe TRBD1 (5 bases). This CDR3 comprises 15 residues. The germline V gene encodes CDR1 SGHKS and CDR2 YYEKEE (reference sequence). V lost 2 bases, J lost 4 bases, and 15 bases lay in between. The CDR3: CASSLANVQGETQYF. The CDR3, as DNA: TGTGCCAGCAGCTTAGCCAACGTGCAGGGAGAGACCCAGTACTTC.

The V call is TRBV7-9, the J call TRBJ2-3; the D gene is possibly TRBD2 (5 bases). This CDR3 spans 15 amino acids. Trimming cost V 4 bases and J 7 bases, with 18 bases left between them. Germline values: CDR1 SEHNR, CDR2 FQNEAQ (reference sequence). CDR3 nucleotides: TGTGCCAGCAGCTCCGTGGGCCAGTCGGGGTATACGCAGTATTTT. Its translation is CASSSVGQSGYTQYF.

DNA of the CDR3: TGCGCCAGCAGCTTGAGCGGTGTCGATGGCTACACCTTC. Amino acid sequence: CASSLSGVDGYTF. V is TRBV5-1 and J is TRBJ1-2; D uncertain. CDR3 size: 13 residues. Per germline, CDR1 SGHRS and CDR2 YFSETQ. V dropped 1 base and J dropped 6 bases, with 10 bases sitting between them.

This clone was counted only a few times. The chain combines TRBV7-2 with TRBJ1-1; a possible D gene is TRBD1 (5 bases). Germline CDR1 is SGHTA and CDR2 is FQGNSA. V was shortened by 3 bases and J by 4 bases, with 9 bases between the two germline ends. The CDR3 is made up of 13 amino acids. The CDR3 spells CASSLGRITEAFF. The CDR3 coding sequence is TGTGCCAGCAGCTTGGGACGGATCACTGAAGCTTTCTTT.

J is TRBJ2-1 and V is TRBV11-2; D gene ambiguous. The germline V gene has CDR1 SGHAT and CDR2 FQNNGV. Trimming cost V 0 bases and J 4 bases, with 4 bases left between them. The CDR3 totals 13 residues. The CDR3 loop reads CASSLDQYNEQFF. CDR3 nucleotides: TGTGCCAGCAGCTTAGATCAGTACAATGAGCAGTTCTTC.

The CDR3 DNA sequence: TGTGCCAGCAGCCTTCCCAGGACAGTCAACTATGGCTACACCTTC. Residues: CASSLPRTVNYGYTF. The chain employs TRBV7-9 and TRBJ1-2; D perhaps matches TRBD1 (6 bases). Germline assignment: CDR1 SEHNR and CDR2 FQNEAQ (reference sequence). The V end was cut by 5 bases, the J end by 2 bases, with 15 bases between. The CDR3 is 15 amino acids. The variable domain in full, completed from reference TRBV7-9 and TRBJ1-2, reads DTGVSQNPRHKITKRGQNVTFRCDPISEHNRLYWYRQTLGQGPEFLTYFQNEAQLEKSRLLSDRFSAERPKGSFSTLEIQRTEQGDSAMYLCASSLPRTVNYGYTFGSGTRLTVV.

The rearrangement uses TRBV20-1 and TRBJ2-5; the D call may be TRBD1 or TRBD2 (5 bases each). The CDR3 runs 11 residues. Trimming removed 8 bases at V and 1 base at J, with 8 bases between. Germline V CDR1 and CDR2: DFQATT, SNEGSKA (reference sequence). The CDR3 here is CSCGGQETQYF. CDR3 sequence (DNA): TGCAGTTGTGGGGGCCAAGAGACCCAGTACTTC.

DNA of the CDR3: TGTGCCAGCTCAACTACAGGAGCCAAAAACATTCAGTACTTC. This translates into CASSTTGAKNIQYF. The chain recombines TRBV18 with TRBJ2-4, with TRBD1 as a possible D gene (5 bases). CDR3 length equals 14 residues. The V and J ends lost 5 bases and 0 bases respectively, with 8 bases between them. The V gene's germline CDR1 is KGHSH and CDR2 LQKENI. The full variable domain, with the rest looked up from reference TRBV18 and TRBJ2-4, is NAGVMQNPRHLVRRRGQEARLRCSPMKGHSHVYWYRQLPEEGLKFMVYLQKENIIDESGMPKERFSAEFPKEGPSILRIQQVVRGDSAAYFCASSTTGAKNIQYFGAGTRLSVL.

The sample holds one count of this clone. The chain has TRBV7-2 and TRBJ2-3; no clear D gene. The CDR3 length is 12 residues. CDR1 SGHTA and CDR2 FQGNSA come from the germline V gene. V gave up 5 bases and J gave up 5 bases, with 8 bases separating them. As DNA, the CDR3 is TGTGCCAGCAGCGCTCGGATAGATACGCAGTATTTT. Residues: CASSARIDTQYF.

This chain connects TRBV11-2 to TRBJ1-1, with a tentative D call TRBD1 (6 bases). This CDR3 has 16 amino acids. Trimming took off 0 bases at V and 1 base at J, with 12 bases between the two ends. Germline values: CDR1 SGHAT, CDR2 FQNNGV. In nucleotides, the CDR3 is TGTGCCAGCAGCTTAGATTGGCGGGGGGCGAACACTGAAGCTTTCTTT. The encoded protein is CASSLDWRGANTEAFF. The full variable domain, with the rest looked up from reference TRBV11-2 and TRBJ1-1, is EAGVAQSPRYKIIEKRQSVAFWCNPISGHATLYWYQQILGQGPKLLIQFQNNGVVDDSQLPKDRFSAERLKGVDSTLKIQPAKLEDSAVYLCASSLDWRGANTEAFFGQGTRLTVV.

This clone appeared once. The J gene is TRBJ1-2, the V gene TRBV4-2; weak D call: TRBD1 (5 bases). Per the germline V gene, CDR1 is LGHNA and CDR2 is YNFKEQ. The CDR3 contains 15 residues. The V end was cut by 2 bases, the J end by 8 bases, with 18 bases between. The CDR3 spells CASSQNTGPGYGYTF. In nucleotides, the CDR3 is TGTGCCAGCAGCCAAAATACAGGCCCCGGTTACGGCTACACCTTC.

The V call is TRBV15, the J call TRBJ1-2; D is possibly TRBD1 (5 bases). In germline, CDR1 is LNHNV, CDR2 YYDKDF (reference sequence). The CDR3 is 14 amino acids. V lost 0 bases, J lost 8 bases, and 13 bases lay in between. The DNA of the CDR3 is TGTGCCACCAGCAGAGATAGAGGGACGGGGGGCTACACCTTC. This translates into CATSRDRGTGGYTF. The full variable domain, rest sourced from reference TRBV15 and TRBJ1-2, is DAMVIQNPRYQVTQFGKPVTLSCSQTLNHNVMYWYQQKSSQAPKLLFHYYDKDFNNEADTPDNFQSRRPNTSFCFLDIRSPGLGDTAMYLCATSRDRGTGGYTFGSGTRLTVV.

This clone was counted between two and nine times. The chain uses TRBV9 and TRBJ2-7; the D gene is possibly TRBD2 (7 bases). The CDR3 spans 15 residues. The germline V gene has CDR1 SGDLS and CDR2 YYNGEE. The V gene lost 4 bases and the J gene lost 7 bases, with 21 bases spanning the gap. As DNA, the CDR3 is TGTGCCAGCAGCCCCACAGGGAGGGGAGTGGAAGAGCAGTACTTC. Protein: CASSPTGRGVEEQYF.

This clone turned up a few times. The V gene is TRBV15, the J gene TRBJ2-1; 7 nucleotides match TRBD2. Per germline, CDR1 LNHNV and CDR2 YYDKDF (reference sequence). This CDR3 comprises 15 residues. Losses at the gene ends were 2 bases for V and 1 base for J; bases not matched to a gene: 2. CDR3 nucleotide sequence: TGTGCCACCAGCAGAAAAGCGGGATCCTACAATGAGCAGTTCTTC. It codes for CATSRKAGSYNEQFF. Looking up the rest from reference TRBV15 and TRBJ2-1 gives the full variable domain: DAMVIQNPRYQVTQFGKPVTLSCSQTLNHNVMYWYQQKSSQAPKLLFHYYDKDFNNEADTPDNFQSRRPNTSFCFLDIRSPGLGDTAMYLCATSRKAGSYNEQFFGPGTRLTVL.

This clone was seen more than once but under ten times. The chain employs TRBV6-1 and TRBJ2-3; tentatively, D is TRBD2 (5 bases). CDR1 MNHNS and CDR2 SASEGT come from the germline V gene. The CDR3 consists of 13 residues. V gave up 8 bases and J gave up 2 bases, with 11 bases separating them. The CDR3 loop reads CASYGVYTDTQYF. The CDR3 nucleotides are TGTGCCAGCTACGGGGTTTACACAGATACGCAGTATTTT.

This chain links TRBV6-4 with TRBJ2-3, with D possibly matching TRBD2 (6 bases). V lost 5 bases, J lost 1 base, and 16 bases lay in between. CDR1 and CDR2 from the germline V gene are MRHNA and SNTAGT. The CDR3 is made up of 16 amino acids. CDR3 sequence reads: CASSYTGTWGTDTQYF. In nucleotides, the CDR3 is TGTGCCAGCAGTTATACCGGGACTTGGGGCACAGATACGCAGTATTTT.

The rearrangement uses TRBV5-1 and TRBJ2-2; TRBD2 aligns across 7 bases. The CDR3 spans 16 residues. Germline V gives CDR1 SGHRS, CDR2 YFSETQ. V trimming: 1 base; J trimming: 1 base; junction bases outside the gene matches: 4. DNA of the CDR3: TGCGCCAGCAGCTTGTTGGCGGGAGAGAACACCGGGGAGCTGTTTTTT. Protein product: CASSLLAGENTGELFF.

The genes are TRBV7-9 and TRBJ2-5; 8 nucleotides line up with TRBD1. The CDR3 is made up of 15 amino acids. The V and J ends lost 2 bases and 4 bases, in that order; junction bases with no gene match: 6. The V gene's germline CDR1 is SEHNR and CDR2 FQNEAQ (reference sequence). CDR3 in amino acids: CASSLLTGQGETQYF. The CDR3 DNA reads TGTGCCAGCAGCTTACTAACCGGACAGGGAGAGACCCAGTACTTC.

The rearrangement joins TRBV5-1 to TRBJ2-3; D is uncertain. V was shortened by 2 bases and J by 4 bases, with 5 bases between the two germline ends. Germline V CDR1 and CDR2: SGHRS, YFSETQ. The CDR3 loop spans 12 amino acids. The CDR3 nucleotides read TGCGCCAGCAGCTTTCCGGCAGATACGCAGTATTTT. Amino acids: CASSFPADTQYF.